The subject of this entry is one TCR beta chain. The record originates from a study of blood T cell repertoires in COVID-19. From germline, CDR1 is MGHDK and CDR2 SYGVNS. Trimming removed 3 bases from V and 3 bases from J, with 8 bases in between. The CDR3 loop spans 13 amino acids. Using immunoSEQ multiplex PCR, the repertoire was profiled, and TCRdb retains in-frame clones only, with some absent. The repertoire includes roughly 430,000 clones, roughly 86% of them detected once, and approximately 2.1% sits in the top ten. This receptor was identified in a middle-aged woman with acute COVID-19. Material: PBMCs or T cells enriched from blood (not recorded which). The chain joins TRBV25-1 to TRBJ1-1; a weak D match, TRBD1 (5 bases). In DNA, the CDR3 is TGTGCCAGCAGTGACGGAGGGGACACTGAAGCTTTCTTT. Protein product: CASSDGGDTEAFF.